This record covers a single T cell receptor beta chain. Its antigen remains unknown. The data derive from a study of cytomegalovirus exposure and HLA in healthy donors. Points from the study as a whole: One variant, a missense change in DCLRE1C, was linked in a later analysis to TCR beta V- and J-gene trimming.

CDR3 length equals 12 residues. V lost 7 bases and J lost 11, with 14 bases in between. Germline loops: CDR1 MGHDK, CDR2 SYGVNS. This PCR relied on a set of 60 Vbeta primers and 13 Jbeta primers. This table comes from immunoSEQ multiplex PCR, and its TCRdb copy is limited to in-frame clones, with some not included. This table has 200,000 to 250,000 clones, approximately 84% appearing once. Sequenced material: PBMCs. The sequence came from a girl under 10 years old in good health and CMV-seronegative. This chain joins TRBV25-1 and TRBJ1-4, with D perhaps TRBD1 (5 bases). The DNA of the CDR3 is TGTGCCAGCACGTCGGGGGGGGAGAAACTGTTTTTT. Its protein is CASTSGGEKLFF. The whole variable domain, remainder taken from reference TRBV25-1 and TRBJ1-4, is EADIYQTPRYLVIGTGKKITLECSQTMGHDKMYWYQQDPGMELHLIHYSYGVNSTEKGDLSSESTVSRIRTEHFPLTLESARPSHTSQYLCASTSGGEKLFFGSGTQLSVL.